This is a list of T cell receptor beta chains from one sample in a study of blood T cell repertoires in COVID-19. The protocol was immunoSEQ multiplex PCR, while the TCRdb copy is restricted to in-frame clones and leaves out a portion. The profile shows under 250,000 clones, 83% of them singletons. Sequences were obtained from peripheral blood. The receptors were gathered from a woman between 35 and 50 years old with active or convalescent COVID-19. The CDR3 runs from the conserved cysteine through the conserved F or W. A D gene is named only where the DNA matches it firmly. Clone size is given for some rows only: seen once, a few or many times, or a class if the clone is expanded.

clone_size	d_call	v_call	j_call	cdr3_nt	cdr3_aa
NA	TRBD2	TRBV27	TRBJ2-1	TGTGCCAGCAGTTTATCGGTCAAGACTAGCGCCAATGAGCAGTTCTTC	CASSLSVKTSANEQFF
NA	NA	TRBV5-6	TRBJ2-7	TGTGCCAGCAGCTTCCTGCAGAACTACGAGCAGTACTTC	CASSFLQNYEQYF
once	NA	TRBV30	TRBJ1-1	TGTGCCTGGAATCGAGGGTTAGAAACTGAAGCTTTCTTT	CAWNRGLETEAFF
NA	TRBD1	TRBV5-6	TRBJ1-2	TGTGCCAGCAGCCCCATCGACAGGGGGAACTATGGCTACACCTTC	CASSPIDRGNYGYTF
NA	TRBD2	TRBV14	TRBJ2-7	TGTGCCAGCAGCCATACCGGAAGCGGGAGGTTGTACGAGCAGTACTTC	CASSHTGSGRLYEQYF
NA	TRBD1	TRBV6-5	TRBJ1-6	TGTGCCAGCAGGCCGGGACAGAGTCACTCACCCCTCCACTTT	CASRPGQSHSPLHF
few	TRBD1	TRBV11-2	TRBJ2-1	TGTGCCAGCAGCTCGTCCCGGGACAGGGGGCCAGCGTTAATGAGGGCACAGTTCTTC	CASSSSRDRGPALMRAQFF
NA	TRBD2	TRBV5-4	TRBJ2-3	TGTGCCAGCAGCTTGAGGGGTAGCGGGAGGAGCCCAGATACGCAGTATTTT	CASSLRGSGRSPDTQYF
NA	NA	TRBV6-2/TRBV6-3	TRBJ1-2	TGTGCCAGCAGTTACGGGCAGGGCGTCTATGGCTACACCTTC	CASSYGQGVYGYTF
NA	NA	TRBV11-2	TRBJ2-5	TGTGCCAGCAGCCCGGGGATGGGGATCGGAGAGACCCAGTACTTC	CASSPGMGIGETQYF
NA	NA	TRBV12-3/TRBV12-4	TRBJ1-4	TGTGCCAGCAGACTAGACTTGCATGAAAAACTGTTTTTT	CASRLDLHEKLFF
NA	NA	TRBV3-1/TRBV3-2	TRBJ1-4	TGTGCCAGCAGCCAAGGGCAGGAAGAAAAACTGTTTTTT	CASSQGQEEKLFF
NA	NA	TRBV28	TRBJ2-1	TGTGCCAGCAGTTTTACGACAGTTCGGGCACACAATGAGCAGTTCTTC	CASSFTTVRAHNEQFF
once	TRBD1	TRBV27	TRBJ1-5	TGTGCCAGCAGTCAACGGACAGGGTTTCAGCCCCAGCATTTT	CASSQRTGFQPQHF
NA	TRBD1	TRBV5-6	TRBJ2-5	TGTGCCAGCAGCTCAGAGACAGGGGGCAGAGAGACCCAGTACTTC	CASSSETGGRETQYF
NA	TRBD1	TRBV29-1	TRBJ1-1	TGCAGCGTTGAAGATCTAGGACAGGGGCCTGAAGCTTTCTTT	CSVEDLGQGPEAFF
once	NA	TRBV6-7	TRBJ2-5	TGTGCCGGCCGTGGAGGGCTCAAGATCCAAGAGACCCAGTACTTC	CAGRGGLKIQETQYF
NA	TRBD1	TRBV28	TRBJ1-1	TGTGCCAGCGAAAGTGGGACAGGGGGCACTGAAGCTTTCTTT	CASESGTGGTEAFF
once	TRBD1	TRBV7-6	TRBJ2-1	TGTGCCAGCAGCTTAGTGGGGACAGGGACATACAATGAGCAGTTCTTC	CASSLVGTGTYNEQFF
NA	NA	TRBV6-5	TRBJ1-5	TGTGCCAGCACCACAGGGAGCAATCAGCCCCAGCATTTT	CASTTGSNQPQHF
NA	TRBD2	TRBV29-1	TRBJ2-3	TGCAGCGTTAGGAGCGGGGGAACAGATACGCAGTATTTT	CSVRSGGTDTQYF
NA	TRBD1	TRBV30	TRBJ1-5	TGTGCCTGGAGTCGGACAGGGCCAAGTCAGCCCCAGCATTTT	CAWSRTGPSQPQHF
NA	NA	TRBV13	TRBJ1-3	TGTGCCAGCAGCCCGCCCACGCGCAGGGGATTTTCTGGAAACACCATATATTTT	CASSPPTRRGFSGNTIYF
NA	TRBD1	TRBV5-4	TRBJ1-6	TGTGCCAGCAGCTCCCCAGGGGGAACGAATTCACCCCTCCACTTT	CASSSPGGTNSPLHF